This record concerns one T cell receptor (beta chain) sequence. From germline, CDR1 is MNHEY and CDR2 SMNVEV (reference sequence). Trimming at V came to 5 bases and at J to 3 bases, leaving 9 bases not matched to a gene. The CDR3 runs 17 residues. This record belongs to a study of technical replicates of blood from a handful of donors. Profiled with immunoSEQ multiplex PCR; TCRdb holds only in-frame clones, not every one. The top ten clones hold about 0.37% of a sample with about 100,000 clones, 85% to 95% of them seen once. The origin of this receptor is a human donor in good health. Specimen: T cells isolated from PBMCs. The chain employs TRBV27 and TRBJ2-2; TRBD2 matches 10 bases. The chain's CDR3 is CASSQLAGSVDTGELFF. The CDR3 nucleotides are TGTGCCAGCAGTCAACTAGCGGGGAGCGTCGACACCGGGGAGCTGTTTTTT.